This TCR beta chain was retrieved from a study of T cells in Graves' hyperthyroidism and ophthalmopathy (dated by TCRdb to between 2017 and 2020). Study-wide context: Peripheral blood was collected at initial diagnosis, before any treatment. To identify distinguishing TCR V-J signatures, a discovery cohort of 100 patients was used, comprising 40 to 45 with Graves' ophthalmopathy and some 60 with stable Graves' hyperthyroidism. Prospective prediction of ophthalmopathy was tested in an independent validation cohort consisting of some 18 hyperthyroidism patients and over 15 patients who later progressed to ophthalmopathy. The 75 to 100 discovery patients were divided at random into training and test sets in a 7:3 ratio. The study also compared thyroid tissue and blood T-cell repertoires from a handful of Graves' hyperthyroidism patients. After sampling, hyperthyroidism patients received methimazole starting at 30 mg daily, and ophthalmopathy patients received high-dose intravenous methylprednisolone. According to the paper, TCR Vbeta CDR3 sequencing was carried out on 135 peripheral blood samples, which came from approximately 41 ophthalmopathy, 80 or so hyperthyroidism and approximately 17 progressor patients.

Comment on this clonotype: Its recognized antigen is unknown. It has no much larger one-base neighbor in the sample; base qualities were not kept.

From the cysteine up to the phenylalanine, the CDR3 has a length of 15 residues. The entry retains the CDR3 DNA only, 45 bases that are in frame from base 1. The germline V gene sets CDR1 to MNHNS and CDR2 to SASEGT. V loses 3 bases, J loses 1 base, and the germline ends lie 10 bases apart. TCR beta CDR3 regions were amplified from RNA transcripts. The TCR CDR3 was subjected to a first round of RT-PCR using the HTBI primer set and the Qiagen OneStep RT-PCR kit. A second multiplex PCR round built the libraries, followed by size selection and purification. Paired-end sequencing of the libraries was performed with 100 bp reads on an Illumina HiSeq2000. On the study's bioinformatics: SOAPnuke was used to process the raw data, removing reads that contained adapters or uncalled bases, had a mean Phred below 15, or lacked an exact match to the constant primer or identifier. High-quality paired reads were merged using COPE v1.2.5, and each unique nucleotide sequence was defined as a clonotype. MiTCR v1.1 was used to align the clonotypes against IMGT TRBV, TRBD and TRBJ reference segments. The analysis included only V-J combinations with a frequency above 0.0001, which together covered around 99% of the repertoires. A TCS score was defined as the ratio of F50 (clonal expansion) to E x V (chaos), with BLOSUM62-based TCRdist applied between CDR3 peptides within each V-J. Welch's t-statistics and random forest reduced around 510 V-J features to fewer than 15, which were used in a naive Bayes classifier (R e1071). TCRdb redid the processing of the public reads, applying fastp at Q25 and MiXCR, and retained in-frame beta chains. Records with the same CDR3 protein are collapsed into one entry carrying the most frequent genes and DNA. The V and J calls reflect TCRdb's pipeline rather than the authors' work. The sample table lists approximately 600,000 distinct CDR3 sequences, around 16% of them with a count of one. Jointly, the top ten make up 3% to 4.5% of the sample.

A patient counted as having stable Graves' hyperthyroidism if no progression to ophthalmopathy occurred over 18 months of follow-up. Hyperthyroidism patients were aged 18 to 65 years and newly diagnosed, with disease duration of less than 2 months. Any patient with an uncontrolled infection, another autoimmune disease, pregnancy or lactation was excluded. Diagnoses relied on clinical symptoms, serum thyroxine and TRAb, thyroid ultrasound and orbital computed tomography. Ficoll-Paque density gradient centrifugation was used to isolate PBMCs from 8.5 to 10 ml of fresh peripheral blood. Trizol reagent was used to extract total RNA, and RNA quality was then checked on an Agilent 2100 Bioanalyzer. General findings and caveats noted by the study authors: Sample size was not statistically predetermined, and blinding of investigators to group allocation was not performed. In validation, progression to ophthalmopathy was predicted by the model with around 70% sensitivity and roughly 76% specificity, a median of about 6.4 months before onset. In cross-validation, a model built on a 13 V-J signature told ophthalmopathy apart from stable hyperthyroidism with approximately 91% sensitivity and approximately 81% specificity, and in testing the same model reached 80%/75%. Most expanded thyroid clonotypes (frequency above 0.001) were also found in blood, which suggests that blood repertoires may mirror thyroid immune responses.

This chain is built from TRBV6-1 and TRBJ2-1, with a weak D call of TRBD2 (6 bases match). What was sequenced was blood. The source of this sequence is a woman aged 25 to 39 with Graves' hyperthyroidism. The nucleotides are TGTGCCAGCAGTGAGGGACTTCCTTCCTACAATGAGCAGTTCTTC. Its translation is CASSEGLPSYNEQFF.